This entry lists 23 T cell receptor beta chains sequenced from one sample in a study of breast tumors, draining lymph nodes, adjacent tissues. TCRdb fed the multiplex PCR reads into MiXCR, producing one record per CDR3 protein. This table holds about 180,000 distinct CDR3 sequences, around a third found once. Breast cancer patients provided tissue from their axillary draining lymph nodes. Sequences were obtained from axillary lymph node tissue. These receptors came from a female donor with breast cancer. Some clones in this sample may be carry-over from other donors' samples.

The chain recombines TRBV30 with TRBJ1-6; D is unclear. From germline, CDR1 is GTSNPN and CDR2 SVGIG (reference sequence). The CDR3 consists of 13 residues. The ends were cut back, 2 bases at V and 9 bases at J, with 11 bases in the middle. In DNA, the CDR3 is TGTGCCTGGAGTACGGCATCGCGTTCACCCCTCCACTTT. The encoded protein is CAWSTASRSPLHF.

The chain links TRBV6-5 to TRBJ2-1; TRBD2 might be the D (6 bases). V was shortened by 6 bases and J by 0 bases, with 18 bases between the two germline ends. Germline lookup yields CDR1 MNHEY and CDR2 SVGAGI. The CDR3 sequence is 17 residues long. The CDR3 DNA reads as TGTGCCAGCAGGGGGGGACTGACCCATAACTCCTACAATGAGCAGTTCTTC. Protein: CASRGGLTHNSYNEQFF.

This clonotype was detected many times. The rearrangement uses TRBV27 and TRBJ1-5; D is perhaps TRBD1 (5 bases). This CDR3 is built from 13 residues. The germline gives CDR1 MNHEY, CDR2 SMNVEV (reference sequence). V shed 6 bases and J shed 6 bases, with 12 bases lying between them. CDR3 sequence: CASRARGVQPQHF. The DNA of the CDR3 is TGTGCCAGCAGGGCTAGGGGAGTTCAGCCCCAGCATTTT.

The gene calls are TRBV7-9 and TRBJ1-6; D not certain. The ends were cut back, 10 bases at V and 9 bases at J, with 10 bases in the middle. Germline V lookup: CDR1 SEHNR, CDR2 FQNEAQ (reference sequence). The CDR3 has 11 amino acids. The CDR3 DNA follows: TGTGCCACAGACCGTGGTTCACCCCTCCACTTT. This gives the protein CATDRGSPLHF.

In the case of this clonotype: It may be a read error: a sequence one base away is much more abundant. The J gene is TRBJ2-5, the V gene TRBV6-1; possible D gene TRBD2, 6 bases. V dropped 7 bases and J dropped 5 bases, with 8 bases sitting between them. The CDR3 is 11 residues long. Germline V gene lookup returns CDR1 MNHNS and CDR2 SASEGT. CDR3: CASTGGETQYF. The CDR3 DNA reads TGTGCCAGCACCGGAGGGGAGACCCAGTACTTC.

This clonotype occurred many times. The V and J genes are TRBV29-1 and TRBJ2-1; D tentatively reads TRBD1 or TRBD2 (7 bases each). Germline V CDR1 and CDR2: SQVTM, ANQGSEA. Trimming took off 7 bases at V and 3 bases at J, with 16 bases between the two ends. The CDR3 contains 14 residues. The CDR3 DNA follows: TGCAGCGGGGGGGGAGGGGGCTACTACAATGAGCAGTTCTTC. Protein: CSGGGGGYYNEQFF.

In this sample, this clonotype turned up many times. CDR3 sequence reads: CASSPTPDRGWELFF. CDR3 DNA sequence: TGCGCCAGCAGCCCCACCCCGGACAGGGGGTGGGAGCTGTTTTTT. The rearrangement links TRBV5-1 to TRBJ2-2; 10 bases line up with TRBD1. The V segment lost 4 bases and the J segment 9 bases; nucleotides outside the gene matches: 9. Germline V lookup: CDR1 SGHRS, CDR2 YFSETQ. The CDR3 has 15 residues. Variable domain in full (rest from reference TRBV5-1 and TRBJ2-2): KAGVTQTPRYLIKTRGQQVTLSCSPISGHRSVSWYQQTPGQGLQFLFEYFSETQRNKGNFPGRFSGRQFSNSRSEMNVSTLELGDSALYLCASSPTPDRGWELFFGEGSRLTVL.

This clonotype was counted at least ten times. V is TRBV10-1 and J is TRBJ2-5; TRBD1 might be the D (6 bases). Germline-derived CDR1 and CDR2 are WNHNN and SYGVQD (reference sequence). The CDR3 contains 13 residues. Trimming shortened V by 6 bases and J by 6 bases, and 14 bases separated the two germline ends. In DNA form, the CDR3 reads TGCGCCAGCAGCTCGGCAGGGGCGAAGACCCAGTACTTC. Protein product: CASSSAGAKTQYF.

About this clonotype itself: Compared with germline, one end of the junction differs, possibly owing to a read error. V usage is TRBV11-1 and J usage is TRBJ2-6, with D perhaps matching TRBD1 (6 bases). The CDR3 extends over 13 amino acids. Looked up from germline, CDR1 is SGHAT and CDR2 is FQDESV (reference sequence). CDR3 DNA: TGTGCCAGCAGCCAGACAGGCGTTGCCACTGAAGCTTTC. It is translated as CASSQTGVATEAF.

This clonotype came up many times. This rearrangement joins TRBV13 to TRBJ2-1; the match to TRBD2 covers 13 bases. V shed 4 bases, J shed 7 bases, and the junction held 16 bases outside the gene matches. Germline CDR1 is PRHDT and CDR2 is FYEKMQ (reference sequence). The CDR3 is made up of 19 amino acids. The DNA for the CDR3 is TGTGCCAGCAGCTCTCCGGGACTAGCGGGATTTGCCGGGCCAAATGAGCAGTTCTTC. Translated, it gives CASSSPGLAGFAGPNEQFF.

V and J are TRBV12-3 or TRBV12-4 and TRBJ1-1; 7 bases are a match to TRBD1. The V gene end was trimmed by 6 bases and the J gene end by 6 bases; junction bases not matched to a gene: 7. The CDR3 runs 13 residues. The CDR3 sequence is CASSQGEGAEAFF. CDR3 in DNA: TGTGCCAGCAGCCAGGGGGAAGGAGCTGAAGCTTTCTTT.

The chain has TRBV12-5 and TRBJ1-5; 8 positions match TRBD1. Germline V CDR1 and CDR2: LGHNT, FRNRAP. The length of the CDR3 is 11 residues. DNA for the CDR3: TGTGCCAGCACACAGGGGGACCCTCAGCATTTT. It encodes CASTQGDPQHF.

This clonotype was observed a handful of times. This clone may be a read error of a much larger clone one base away. J is TRBJ2-1 and V is TRBV6-4, with TRBD2 as a possible D gene (5 bases). V lost 5 bases and J lost 0, with 11 bases in between. The CDR3 has 15 residues. Germline V gene lookup returns CDR1 MRHNA and CDR2 SNTAGT. The DNA of the CDR3 is TGTGCCAGCAGTCCAAGAGGGAGCTCCTACAATGAGCAGTTCTTC. Protein sequence: CASSPRGSSYNEQFF.

This clonotype occurred many times. The chain couples TRBV9 to TRBJ1-2; D not certain. The CDR3 extends over 13 amino acids. Germline CDR1 is SGDLS and CDR2 is YYNGEE. Trimming cost V 5 bases and J 8 bases, with 16 bases left between them. Here the CDR3 DNA reads TGTGCCAGCAGTCCCCCCGACGGGCTGGGCTACACCTTC. This sequence encodes CASSPPDGLGYTF.

This clonotype occurred many times. The rearrangement uses TRBV7-2 and TRBJ2-2, with D perhaps TRBD1 or TRBD2 (5 bases each). V lost 5 bases to trimming and J lost 3 bases, with 13 bases between them. This CDR3 has 15 residues. Germline CDR1 reads SGHTA; CDR2 reads FQGNSA. CDR3 sequence (DNA): TGTGCCAGCAGCCGAGCCCCGGGGCACACCGGGGAGCTGTTTTTT. Translation gives CASSRAPGHTGELFF.

As for this clonotype: Compared with germline, one end of the junction differs, possibly owing to a read error. The V and J genes are TRBV24-1 and TRBJ2-1; tentatively, D is TRBD2 (5 bases). The CDR3 loop spans 14 amino acids. The V gene's germline CDR1 is KGHDR and CDR2 SFDVKD. CDR3 sequence: CATSDLDTTIERFF. CDR3 DNA sequence: TGTGCCACCAGTGATCTCGATACCACAATTGAGCGGTTCTTT.

There are many counts of this clonotype. The CDR3 reads CASSLAIGEGSGNTIYF. CDR3 nucleotide sequence: TGTGCCAGCAGCTTAGCGATAGGGGAAGGTTCGGGAAACACCATATATTTT. The chain couples TRBV7-8 to TRBJ1-3; tentatively, D is TRBD1 (5 bases). Trimming took off 0 bases at V and 4 bases at J, with 16 bases between the two ends. Germline V gene lookup returns CDR1 SGHVS and CDR2 FQNEAQ. The CDR3 sequence is 17 residues long.

This clonotype was found many times. The chain recombines TRBV5-6 with TRBJ2-3, with 8 bases identical to TRBD1. The length of the CDR3 is 20 residues. The germline V gene has CDR1 SGHDT and CDR2 YYEEEE. The V gene end was trimmed by 2 bases and the J gene end by 0 bases; junction bases not matched to a gene: 17. The CDR3 DNA reads TGTGCCAGCAGCTTCGACCAGGGGGCAATTGGTCTTTATAGCACAGATACGCAGTATTTT. It yields the protein CASSFDQGAIGLYSTDTQYF.

This clonotype was seen at least ten times. This rearrangement joins TRBV6-5 to TRBJ1-6, with a possible D match to TRBD1 (5 bases). Germline V gene lookup returns CDR1 MNHEY and CDR2 SVGAGI. The V gene lost 6 bases and the J gene lost 5 bases, with 17 bases spanning the gap. The CDR3 has 16 residues. CDR3 bases: TGTGCCAGCAGCACACTCCAGGGACGACATAATTCACCCCTCCACTTT. Amino acid sequence: CASSTLQGRHNSPLHF.

This clonotype occurred many times. The J gene is TRBJ2-1, the V gene TRBV30, with 9 bases fitting TRBD2. Unmatched junction bases numbered 13, after V lost 3 bases and J lost 10 bases. The V gene's germline CDR1 is GTSNPN and CDR2 SVGIG (reference sequence). The CDR3 totals 15 residues. The CDR3 sequence: CAWSRAGGLRSEQFF. CDR3 DNA: TGTGCCTGGAGCCGAGCGGGAGGCCTCCGAAGCGAGCAGTTCTTC. Supplemented by reference TRBV30 and TRBJ2-1, the full variable domain reads SQTIHQWPATLVQPVGSPLSLECTVEGTSNPNLYWYRQAAGRGLQLLFYSVGIGQISSEVPQNLSASRPQDRQFILSSKKLLLSDSGFYLCAWSRAGGLRSEQFFGPGTRLTVL.

Many counts were recorded for this clonotype. The J gene is TRBJ2-1, the V gene TRBV27; 7 nucleotides line up with TRBD2. Trimming took 1 base from V and 8 from J; bases not matched to a gene: 8. Per the germline V gene, CDR1 is MNHEY and CDR2 is SMNVEV (reference sequence). CDR3 size: 15 residues. The CDR3 here is CASSLLAGAVDEQFF. The CDR3 DNA follows: TGTGCCAGCAGTTTATTGGCGGGAGCGGTGGATGAGCAGTTCTTC.

Details on this clonotype: An end of the junction does not agree with germline; a read error may underlie this. The chain joins TRBV15 to TRBJ2-3; 9 bases fit TRBD2. The CDR3 is 16 residues long. The germline V gene encodes CDR1 LNHNV and CDR2 YYDKDF (reference sequence). Written as DNA, the CDR3 is TGTGCCGCCAGCAAAGTCTTAGCGGGGGCCGGGGATACGCAGTATTTT. It encodes CAASKVLAGAGDTQYF.

This clonotype was found many times. The chain uses TRBV7-8 and TRBJ2-7; 8 positions agree with TRBD2. CDR3 length equals 15 residues. V dropped 5 bases and J dropped 0; count of bases not matched to a gene: 6. From germline, CDR1 is SGHVS and CDR2 FQNEAQ. The CDR3 sequence is CASSPSGLASYEQYF. CDR3 nucleotides: TGTGCCAGCAGCCCTTCTGGACTAGCCTCCTACGAGCAGTACTTC.